This T cell receptor (beta chain) is drawn from a study of blood T cells in healthy people across ages. This CDR3 is built from 12 residues. Looked up from germline, CDR1 is MGHRA and CDR2 is YSYEKL. V was clipped by 0 bases and J by 8 bases, with 6 bases between them. Only a few counts were recorded for this clonotype. Its specificity is unknown. Study-level points and caveats: Older age coincided with a roughly linear decline in TCR beta diversity per million T cells.

A second PCR of roughly 7 to 11 cycles used a sample-barcoded 5' primer and a J-beta primer mix. From the 5' RACE reads, TCRdb called clonotypes with MiXCR, one entry per CDR3 protein. The table lists 1,500,000 or so distinct CDR3 sequences, 59% of them singletons, with more than 6% in the top ten. This sequence originates from a man between 18 and 35 years old in good health. Sequenced input: blood. V gene TRBV4-1 combines with J gene TRBJ2-3; D is unclear. CDR3 in DNA: TGCGCCAGCAGCCAAGAGGAGCTTACGCAGTATTTT. Encoded protein: CASSQEELTQYF.